This paragraph covers one TCR beta chain sequence. This clone was seen a few times. Its antigen is unknown. Nothing much larger sits one base from this clone, and base qualities are not available. The record originates from a study of CD8+ T cells in alopecia areata (dated by TCRdb to between 2018 and 2020). Background on the whole study: In both human patients and the C3H/HeJ mouse model, the study applied high-throughput TCRbeta sequencing to look at T cell clonal expansion in alopecia areata. Human TCRbeta sequencing covered scalp tissue and sorted CD4+ and CD8+ peripheral blood T cells from patchy and totalis/universalis alopecia areata patients and healthy controls. Scalp clonality was compared among normal scalp (n=4), patchy alopecia areata scalp (n=8), and alopecia totalis/universalis scalp (n=8). RNA came from the PAXgene miRNA kit for fixed scalp, the miRNeasy kit for PBMCs, and the RNeasy kit for mouse skin. immunoSEQ multiplex PCR using 35 Vbeta forward primers and 13 Jbeta reverse primers was used to amplify TCRbeta CDR3 regions.

Overall study outcomes, separate from this receptor: Higher clonality and more expanded CD8+ clones were observed in lesional scalp than in normal scalp, particularly in alopecia totalis/universalis, a finding suggestive of antigenic drive. Scalp TCR repertoire analysis is complicated because resident alphabeta T cells in normal human skin are also sequenced, whereas mouse skin is dominated by gammadelta T cells. TCR sequences shared between patients were less clear than in mice, possibly partly because of HLA diversity in the patient population.

From alopecia areata patients, peripheral blood was collected along with lesional scalp punch biopsies. PBMCs were isolated by density centrifugation and stained for CD3, CD4 and CD8, after which CD4+ and CD8+ T cells were sorted on a FACSAria. The untreated alopecia areata patients were recruited through a multicenter biomarker study. Blood CD8+ T cells from roughly 5 biomarker-study patients were further sorted into NKG2D-low and NKG2D-high fractions. Measured from the cysteine to the phenylalanine, the CDR3 is 14 residues long. Only CDR3 DNA remains: 42 bases, in frame from the first base. Compared with germline, V lacks 4 bases and J lacks 3 bases; bases without a gene match: 2. CDR1 SGHAT and CDR2 FQNNGV were looked up in the germline V gene. The library was built by means of the immunoSEQ multiplex PCR assay. For TCR sequencing, RNA was extracted from every sample and reverse transcribed into cDNA to serve as template. SuperScript III was used for first-strand cDNA synthesis, primed with a 2:1 mix of oligo-dT and random hexamers. A synthetic immune receptor repertoire was used to assess amplification bias, and residual bias was removed computationally. In the original analysis: Raw reads were preprocessed to remove errors, and CDR3 was defined by IMGT conventions from the conserved cysteine to phenylalanine. Clonality was computed as 1 minus the Shannon entropy, with the entropy normalized by log2 of the number of productive unique TCRs. Whether each scalp clone was CD4 or CD8 was inferred by checking scalp TCRbeta sequences against the CD4 and CD8 repertoires from sorted blood. This is the immuneACCESS table as TCRdb keeps it, with only in-frame sequences that have V and J called. A part of the clones is gone; compared with another copy, unresolved V genes explain less than half, and the rest is unexplained. That table supplies the V and J calls and clone size; D and trimming were determined from the DNA. The sample table shows more than 95,000 clones, and around 48% are seen once. The top ten clones comprise more than 9% of the sample.

The chain links TRBV11-2 with TRBJ2-7, with 11 central nucleotides matching TRBD2. Sequencing was carried out using NKG2D-low CD8+ T cells sorted from blood. Read against the paper, the sample's cell subset or site label means: sorted CD8+ NKG2D-low blood T cells. The TCR originated in a human donor with alopecia areata. CDR3 sequence: CASSSGLAVYEQYF. In nucleotides, the sequence is TGTGCCAGCAGCTCGGGACTAGCGGTCTACGAGCAGTACTTC.